The 5 T cell receptor beta chains reported below all come from one sample, sequenced in a study of T cells after yellow fever vaccination. TCRdb analysed the 5' RACE reads with MiXCR anew, one entry per CDR3 protein. The repertoire includes under 400,000 distinct CDR3 sequences, approximately 10% of them detected once, and roughly a sixth sits in the top ten. This material consisted of PBMCs, taken on the day of the first yellow fever vaccination. Receptors originate from a man between 18 and 29 years old who received the YFV17D yellow fever vaccine.

The rearrangement links TRBV7-9 to TRBJ2-1; 8 bases are a match to TRBD2. The CDR3 loop spans 12 amino acids. Per germline, CDR1 SEHNR and CDR2 FQNEAQ (reference sequence). CDR3 sequence: CAARGDDNEQFF. As DNA, the CDR3 is TGTGCGGCGCGGGGGGACGACAATGAGCAGTTCTTC.

V and J are TRBV18 and TRBJ1-2; 7 bases fit TRBD1. The germline gives CDR1 KGHSH, CDR2 LQKENI. The CDR3 consists of 14 residues. With V trimmed by 3 bases and J by 3 bases, 4 bases remained unmatched. This chain's CDR3 is CASSPPGTDYGYTF. CDR3 DNA sequence: TGTGCCAGCTCACCTCCCGGGACAGACTATGGCTACACCTTC.

This clonotype was observed a handful of times. The rearrangement uses TRBV5-6 and TRBJ1-4; D ambiguous. From germline, CDR1 is SGHDT and CDR2 YYEEEE. V was cut by 1 base and J by 2 bases, with 12 bases left in between. The CDR3 sequence is 16 residues long. The CDR3 spells CASSLYGDPTNEKLFF. CDR3 nucleotide sequence: TGTGCCAGCAGCTTGTATGGGGATCCCACTAATGAAAAACTGTTTTTT.

This clonotype was found many times. The chain has TRBV20-1 and TRBJ1-3; TRBD1 might be the D (6 bases). Per germline, CDR1 DFQATT and CDR2 SNEGSKA (reference sequence). CDR3 length: 14 amino acids. V lost 4 bases and J 0 bases, leaving 10 bases between the germline ends. The CDR3 DNA reads TGCAGTGCTAAAGACAGGACCTCTGGAAACACCATATATTTT. Translating it yields CSAKDRTSGNTIYF.

V is TRBV7-2 and J is TRBJ2-7, with D uncertain. The germline V gene encodes CDR1 SGHTA and CDR2 FQGNSA. CDR3 length: 14 residues. V was clipped by 5 bases and J by 2 bases, with 13 bases between them. The CDR3 nucleotides are TGTGCCAGCAGCCTTTCCCTTACCACCTACGAGCAGTACGTC. The encoded protein is CASSLSLTTYEQYV.